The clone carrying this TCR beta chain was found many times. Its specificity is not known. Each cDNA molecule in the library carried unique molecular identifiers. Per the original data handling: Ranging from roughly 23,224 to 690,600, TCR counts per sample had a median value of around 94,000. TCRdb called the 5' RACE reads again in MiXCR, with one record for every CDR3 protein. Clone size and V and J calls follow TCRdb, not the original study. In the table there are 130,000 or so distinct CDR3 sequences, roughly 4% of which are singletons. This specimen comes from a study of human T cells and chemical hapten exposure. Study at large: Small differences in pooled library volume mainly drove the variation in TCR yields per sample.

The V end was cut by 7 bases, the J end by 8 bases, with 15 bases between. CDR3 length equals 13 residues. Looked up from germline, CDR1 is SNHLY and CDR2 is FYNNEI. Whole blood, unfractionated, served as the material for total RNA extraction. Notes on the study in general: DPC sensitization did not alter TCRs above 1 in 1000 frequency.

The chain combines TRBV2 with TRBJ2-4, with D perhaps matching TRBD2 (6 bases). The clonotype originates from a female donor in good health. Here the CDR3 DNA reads TGTGCCAGCACGTGGGCCCCGGGAGACATTCAGTACTTC. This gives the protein CASTWAPGDIQYF.